Below, 14 T cell receptor beta chains from the same sample are listed, as sequenced in a study of CD8 T cells in ankylosing spondylitis. TCRdb re-analysed the 5' RACE reads in MiXCR, keeping a single row per CDR3 protein. The sample records roughly 230,000 distinct CDR3 sequences, under 20% being singletons. Sequencing was done on a sample of blood, either unsorted or a sorted T cell fraction (not recorded which). These receptors were collected from a male donor with ankylosing spondylitis or in good health (not recorded which).

This sequence joins TRBV29-1 and TRBJ1-2, with D unclear. V gave up 7 bases and J gave up 4 bases, with 13 bases separating them. Per germline, CDR1 SQVTM and CDR2 ANQGSEA. The CDR3 totals 12 residues. The CDR3 bases are TGCAGCGCAGTGGGGTGGTCCTATGGCTACACCTTC. Protein: CSAVGWSYGYTF.

This clonotype was counted a few times. The chain employs TRBV7-9 and TRBJ2-1, with 11 bases that match TRBD2. Germline V CDR1 and CDR2: SEHNR, FQNEAQ (reference sequence). Trimming at V came to 6 bases and at J to 1 base, leaving 5 bases not matched to a gene. This CDR3 is built from 16 residues. The CDR3 nucleotides are TGTGCCAGCAGTAACCTAGCGGGAGGTTCCTACAATGAGCAGTTCTTC. As protein: CASSNLAGGSYNEQFF.

This clonotype has only a few counts. The rearrangement joins TRBV4-3 to TRBJ2-2; D gene ambiguous. CDR3 length: 19 amino acids. The germline V and J ends were trimmed by 0 bases and 1 base, with 18 bases remaining between them. The germline V gene encodes CDR1 LGHNA and CDR2 YSLEER. This chain's CDR3 is CASSQDLVPESKNTGELFF. The CDR3 region has the DNA TGCGCCAGCAGCCAAGATCTAGTCCCGGAATCGAAGAACACCGGGGAGCTGTTTTTT.

In its sample, this clonotype was seen many times. J is TRBJ2-7 and V is TRBV29-1; weak D call: TRBD2 (5 bases). The germline gives CDR1 SQVTM, CDR2 ANQGSEA. Trimming removed 7 bases from V and 1 base from J, with 14 bases in between. This CDR3 contains 13 residues. Here the CDR3 DNA reads TGCAGCGCCCGATCCGGGGAATCCTACGAGCAGTACTTC. This encodes CSARSGESYEQYF.

The rearrangement joins TRBV27 to TRBJ2-1, with D possibly matching TRBD2 (5 bases). The CDR3 consists of 16 residues. Trimming pared 0 bases from V and 5 bases from J, leaving 14 bases between. Germline CDR1 is MNHEY and CDR2 is SMNVEV (reference sequence). In DNA form, the CDR3 reads TGTGCCAGCAGTTTATCGGAAAGCGGACTTCACAATGAGCAGTTCTTC. It yields the protein CASSLSESGLHNEQFF.

This clonotype was seen a handful of times. CDR3 nucleotide sequence: TGTGCCAGTAGTACAGGGGTACTAGCGGCCTACAATGAGCAGTTCTTC. It encodes CASSTGVLAAYNEQFF. The chain uses TRBV19 and TRBJ2-1; 8 bases fit TRBD2. Germline values: CDR1 LNHDA, CDR2 SQIVND (reference sequence). The CDR3 spans 16 residues. V lost 4 bases and J lost 2; bases outside the gene matches: 7. The whole variable domain, filled in from reference TRBV19 and TRBJ2-1, reads DGGITQSPKYLFRKEGQNVTLSCEQNLNHDAMYWYRQDPGQGLRLIYYSQIVNDFQKGDIAEGYSVSREKKESFPLTVTSAQKNPTAFYLCASSTGVLAAYNEQFFGPGTRLTVL.

This clonotype has just a few counts. The CDR3 loop reads CASSSTSGSNEQFF. In nucleotides, the CDR3 is TGTGCCAGCAGCTCAACTAGCGGATCCAATGAGCAGTTCTTC. The chain links TRBV7-6 to TRBJ2-1; TRBD2 matches 8 bases. The CDR3 spans 14 residues. After removal of 4 bases from V and 6 bases from J, the junction contained 5 bases not matched to a gene. The V gene's germline CDR1 is SGHVS and CDR2 FNYEAQ.

V gene TRBV4-2 combines with J gene TRBJ2-7; D is possibly TRBD2 (6 bases). Germline CDR1 reads LGHNA; CDR2 reads YNFKEQ. The CDR3 has 16 residues. Between the trimmed V and J ends, which lost 3 bases and 3 bases, there was a span of 18 bases. The DNA for the CDR3 is TGTGCCAGCAGCCATCCCTGGGGGGACGGAAACTACGAGCAGTACTTC. Translated, it gives CASSHPWGDGNYEQYF.

The chain employs TRBV12-3 or TRBV12-4 and TRBJ2-1; D not resolved. The CDR3 extends over 15 amino acids. The ends were cut back, 0 bases at V and 4 bases at J, with 10 bases in the middle. Here the CDR3 reads CASSLATTHYNEQFF. DNA for the CDR3: TGTGCCAGCAGTTTAGCCACGACTCATTACAATGAGCAGTTCTTC.

The V and J genes are TRBV29-1 and TRBJ2-5, with TRBD2 identical over 10 bases. CDR1 SQVTM and CDR2 ANQGSEA come from the germline V gene. This CDR3 is built from 15 residues. V lost 6 bases and J lost 5; bases outside the gene matches: 12. The CDR3 reads CSVVRPGLAWETQYF. CDR3 bases: TGCAGCGTCGTAAGGCCGGGACTAGCGTGGGAGACCCAGTACTTC.

This clonotype was detected a few times. The J gene is TRBJ2-5, the V gene TRBV12-3 or TRBV12-4; 10 nucleotides agree with TRBD2. This CDR3 spans 14 amino acids. Trimming cost V 5 bases and J 3 bases; bases outside gene matches: 3. The CDR3 DNA follows: TGTGCCAGCAGTGAGCGGGAGGGAGAAGAGACCCAGTACTTC. Amino acid sequence: CASSEREGEETQYF.

This clonotype occurred a few times. CDR3 sequence: CSASPSGIGTEAFF. The CDR3 DNA sequence: TGCAGTGCTTCCCCCAGTGGTATAGGGACTGAAGCTTTCTTT. The chain is built from TRBV20-1 and TRBJ1-1, with D unclear. V lost 5 bases, J lost 5 bases, and 18 bases lay in between. CDR1 and CDR2 from the germline V gene are DFQATT and SNEGSKA (reference sequence). The CDR3 runs 14 residues.

V gene TRBV11-2 combines with J gene TRBJ2-2; D remains ambiguous. Germline CDR1 and CDR2: SGHAT and FQNNGV. Trimming stripped 5 bases from V and 1 base from J, with 14 bases between. This CDR3 contains 16 residues. This CDR3 reads CASSPASVENTGELFF. In nucleotides, the CDR3 is TGTGCCAGCAGCCCGGCCAGCGTAGAGAACACCGGGGAGCTGTTTTTT.

The chain carries TRBV25-1 and TRBJ2-2, with TRBD2 identical over 9 bases. The CDR3 is 18 residues long. The V segment lost 3 bases and the J segment 4 bases; nucleotides outside the gene matches: 12. The germline gives CDR1 MGHDK, CDR2 SYGVNS. In DNA, the CDR3 is TGTGCCAGCAGTGAGGCTAGCGGGGATTGGAGTGGCACCGGGGAGCTGTTTTTT. It codes for CASSEASGDWSGTGELFF.